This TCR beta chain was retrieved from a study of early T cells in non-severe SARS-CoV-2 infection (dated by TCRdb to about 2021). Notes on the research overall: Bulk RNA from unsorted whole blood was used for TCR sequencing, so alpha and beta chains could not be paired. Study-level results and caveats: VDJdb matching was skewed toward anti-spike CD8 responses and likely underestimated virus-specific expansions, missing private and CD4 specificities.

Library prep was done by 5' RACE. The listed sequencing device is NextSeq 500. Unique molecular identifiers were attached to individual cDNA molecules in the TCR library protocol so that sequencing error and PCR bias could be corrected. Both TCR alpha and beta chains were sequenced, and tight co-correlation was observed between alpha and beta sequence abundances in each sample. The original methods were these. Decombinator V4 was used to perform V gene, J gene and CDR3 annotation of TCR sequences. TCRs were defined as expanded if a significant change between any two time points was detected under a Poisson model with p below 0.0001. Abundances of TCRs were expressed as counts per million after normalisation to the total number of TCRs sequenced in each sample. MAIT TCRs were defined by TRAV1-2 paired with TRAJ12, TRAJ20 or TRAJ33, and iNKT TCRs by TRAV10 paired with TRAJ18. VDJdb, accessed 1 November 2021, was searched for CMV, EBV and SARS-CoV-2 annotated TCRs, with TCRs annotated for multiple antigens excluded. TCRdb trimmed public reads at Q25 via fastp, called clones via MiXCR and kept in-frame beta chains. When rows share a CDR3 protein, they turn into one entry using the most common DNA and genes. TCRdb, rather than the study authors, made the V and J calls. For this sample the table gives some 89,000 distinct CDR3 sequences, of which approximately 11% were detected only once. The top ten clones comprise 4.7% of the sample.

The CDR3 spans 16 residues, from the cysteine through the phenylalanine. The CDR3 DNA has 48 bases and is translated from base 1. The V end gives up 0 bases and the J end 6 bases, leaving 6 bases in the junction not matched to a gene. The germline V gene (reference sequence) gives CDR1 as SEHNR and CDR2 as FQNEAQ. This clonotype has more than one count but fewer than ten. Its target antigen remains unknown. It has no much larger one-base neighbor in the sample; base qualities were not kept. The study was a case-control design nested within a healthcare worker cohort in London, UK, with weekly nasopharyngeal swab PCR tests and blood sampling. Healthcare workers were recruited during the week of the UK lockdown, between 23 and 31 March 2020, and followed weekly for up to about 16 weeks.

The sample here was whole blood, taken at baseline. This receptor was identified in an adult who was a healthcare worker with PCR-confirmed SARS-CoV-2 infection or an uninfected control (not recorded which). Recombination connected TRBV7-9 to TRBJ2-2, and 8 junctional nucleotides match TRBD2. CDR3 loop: CASSLAPGGLAGELFF. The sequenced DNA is TGTGCCAGCAGCTTAGCGCCGGGAGGGCTGGCCGGGGAGCTGTTTTTT.